A single sample is the source of the 18 T cell receptor beta chains below, sequenced in a study of blood T cell repertoires in COVID-19. Repertoires were generated with immunoSEQ multiplex PCR, while TCRdb's copy carries only in-frame clones and drops some. This table has under 95,000 clones, over 75% appearing once. Sequenced input: peripheral blood. The receptors come from a woman of 80 years or more with acute or convalescent COVID-19.

The chain recombines TRBV5-6 with TRBJ2-7; 10 bases are shared with TRBD2. V lost 4 bases to trimming and J lost 0 bases; unmatched junction nucleotides: 4. Germline CDR1 reads SGHDT; CDR2 reads YYEEEE. The CDR3 contains 15 residues. The CDR3, as DNA: TGTGCCAGCAGCGCCACTAGCGGGGTCTCCTACGAGCAGTACTTC. Translated, it gives CASSATSGVSYEQYF.

The chain combines TRBV19 with TRBJ2-3; 8 bases map to TRBD2. CDR3 length equals 16 residues. The germline V gene encodes CDR1 LNHDA and CDR2 SQIVND (reference sequence). Losses at the gene ends were 6 bases for V and 0 bases for J; bases not matched to a gene: 8. The CDR3 sequence: CASSAISGVSTDTQYF. The CDR3 DNA reads as TGTGCCAGTAGCGCCATTAGCGGGGTTAGCACAGATACGCAGTATTTT.

V is TRBV7-2 and J is TRBJ1-2; maybe TRBD1 (6 bases). The germline V and J ends were trimmed by 4 bases and 5 bases, with 14 bases remaining between them. Germline CDR1 is SGHTA and CDR2 is FQGNSA. CDR3 length equals 14 residues. CDR3 in amino acids: CASSSRTVGYGYTF. The CDR3 DNA sequence: TGTGCCAGCAGCTCAAGGACAGTGGGTTATGGCTACACCTTC. The full variable domain, its missing parts supplied by reference TRBV7-2 and TRBJ1-2, is GAGVSQSPSNKVTEKGKDVELRCDPISGHTALYWYRQSLGQGLEFLIYFQGNSAPDKSGLPSDRFSAERTGGSVSTLTIQRTQQEDSAVYLCASSSRTVGYGYTFGSGTRLTVV.

V gene TRBV29-1 combines with J gene TRBJ1-2, with 10 nucleotides matching TRBD1. The CDR3 contains 14 residues. After removal of 6 bases from V and 7 bases from J, the junction contained 11 bases not matched to a gene. Germline CDR1 is SQVTM and CDR2 is ANQGSEA. CDR3 DNA: TGCAGCGTATTGGGTGGGACAGGGGCTTCTGGCTACACCTTC. It yields the protein CSVLGGTGASGYTF. Together with reference TRBV29-1 and TRBJ1-2, the CDR3 gives the full variable domain: SAVISQKPSRDICQRGTSLTIQCQVDSQVTMMFWYRQQPGQSLTLIATANQGSEATYESGFVIDKFPISRPNLTFSTLTVSNMSPEDSSIYLCSVLGGTGASGYTFGSGTRLTVV.

The V gene is TRBV19, the J gene TRBJ1-4, with 7 nucleotides matching TRBD1. This CDR3 region has 14 residues. Germline CDR1 is LNHDA and CDR2 is SQIVND (reference sequence). The ends lost 4 bases at V and 8 bases at J; junction bases unmatched: 7. The CDR3 is CASSTNRDREKLFF. The CDR3 DNA is TGTGCCAGTAGTACCAACCGGGACAGAGAAAAACTGTTTTTT. Full variable domain (missing parts from reference TRBV19 and TRBJ1-4): DGGITQSPKYLFRKEGQNVTLSCEQNLNHDAMYWYRQDPGQGLRLIYYSQIVNDFQKGDIAEGYSVSREKKESFPLTVTSAQKNPTAFYLCASSTNRDREKLFFGSGTQLSVL.

The chain is built from TRBV24-1 and TRBJ2-1; 12 positions agree with TRBD1. This CDR3 has 15 amino acids. Trimming removed 4 bases from V and 8 bases from J; junction bases left unmatched: 5. CDR1 is KGHDR, CDR2 SFDVKD, per germline. The CDR3: CATSDSGTGGHEQFF. The CDR3 nucleotides are TGTGCCACCAGTGACTCCGGGACAGGGGGCCATGAGCAGTTCTTC.

The chain is built from TRBV19 and TRBJ1-1, with a possible D match to TRBD1 (6 bases). The length of the CDR3 is 13 residues. From germline, CDR1 is LNHDA and CDR2 SQIVND (reference sequence). V lost 6 bases, J lost 3 bases, and 11 bases lay in between. CDR3 residues: CASRSGEYTEAFF. CDR3 in DNA: TGTGCCAGTAGGTCAGGGGAATACACTGAAGCTTTCTTT. The full variable domain, its missing parts supplied by reference TRBV19 and TRBJ1-1, is DGGITQSPKYLFRKEGQNVTLSCEQNLNHDAMYWYRQDPGQGLRLIYYSQIVNDFQKGDIAEGYSVSREKKESFPLTVTSAQKNPTAFYLCASRSGEYTEAFFGQGTRLTVV.

The chain is built from TRBV7-9 and TRBJ1-2; 8 nucleotides line up with TRBD1. V was clipped by 0 bases and J by 8 bases; unmatched bases: 8. The germline gives CDR1 SEHNR, CDR2 FQNEAQ (reference sequence). The CDR3 is made up of 15 amino acids. The CDR3 DNA reads TGTGCCAGCAGCTTAGCCGGGCGACAGGGGAGCGGCTACACCTTC. Protein: CASSLAGRQGSGYTF.

The chain links TRBV27 to TRBJ2-5; D is possibly TRBD2 (6 bases). The germline V gene encodes CDR1 MNHEY and CDR2 SMNVEV (reference sequence). V was clipped by 2 bases and J by 2 bases, with 12 bases between them. This CDR3 is built from 15 residues. Here the CDR3 reads CASSLVGGTQETQYF. The CDR3 bases are TGTGCCAGCAGTTTAGTGGGAGGAACACAAGAGACCCAGTACTTC.

The chain employs TRBV6-1 and TRBJ1-1, with D unclear. Germline V lookup: CDR1 MNHNS, CDR2 SASEGT. The germline V and J ends were trimmed by 3 bases and 0 bases, with 17 bases remaining between them. The CDR3 totals 17 residues. CDR3 DNA: TGTGCCAGCAGTGACCCGGGGAGGGCCCTCATGAACACTGAAGCTTTCTTT. This translates into CASSDPGRALMNTEAFF.

The chain couples TRBV15 to TRBJ2-1, with 8 bases lining up with TRBD2. J was trimmed by 6 bases and V by 0 bases; bases with no gene match: 7. The CDR3 sequence is 16 residues long. Germline assignment: CDR1 LNHNV and CDR2 YYDKDF (reference sequence). CDR3 nucleotide sequence: TGTGCCACCAGCAGAGATGCCGGGGGGGCCTCCAATGAGCAGTTCTTC. Translation: CATSRDAGGASNEQFF.

The chain joins TRBV3-1 (or the pseudogene TRBV3-2) to TRBJ2-2; 7 positions agree with TRBD2. Losses at the gene ends were 1 base for V and 0 bases for J; bases not matched to a gene: 8. This CDR3 region has 18 residues. Per the germline V gene, CDR1 is LGHDT and CDR2 is YNNKEL (reference sequence). The CDR3 nucleotides read TGTGCCAGCAGCCAAGGAGCCCGGGACTACGCGAACACCGGGGAGCTGTTTTTT. Its translation: CASSQGARDYANTGELFF.

CDR3 in DNA: TGTGCCAGCAGCCGGACTAGCGGAACTAGCACAGATACGCAGTATTTT. Amino acid sequence: CASSRTSGTSTDTQYF. This chain connects TRBV4-2 to TRBJ2-3; the match to TRBD2 covers 10 bases. This CDR3 region has 16 residues. Germline CDR1 is LGHNA and CDR2 is YNFKEQ. V was pared by 4 bases and J by 0 bases, with 4 bases of the junction left unmatched.

The rearrangement uses TRBV11-3 and TRBJ2-7, with 8 bases identical to TRBD1. J lost 5 bases, V lost 5 bases, and 11 bases had no gene match. The CDR3 is 15 residues long. Germline V gives CDR1 SGHNT, CDR2 YENEEA. The CDR3 nucleotides are TGTGCCAGCAGCCTTGAGACAGGGGTAACCGACGAGCAGTACTTC. Its protein is CASSLETGVTDEQYF.

The J gene is TRBJ1-6, the V gene TRBV3-1 (or the pseudogene TRBV3-2), with TRBD1 identical over 7 bases. The germline gives CDR1 LGHDT, CDR2 YNNKEL (reference sequence). The CDR3 consists of 15 residues. J was trimmed by 6 bases and V by 2 bases; bases with no gene match: 4. This CDR3 is CASSQPGQINSPLHF. The CDR3 nucleotides read TGTGCCAGCAGCCAACCGGGACAGATTAATTCACCCCTCCACTTT.

The J gene is TRBJ2-7, the V gene TRBV7-2, with 7 bases matching TRBD2. CDR3 length: 16 residues. Unmatched junction bases numbered 16, after V lost 4 bases and J lost 7 bases. Germline values: CDR1 SGHTA, CDR2 FQGNSA. CDR3 in DNA: TGTGCCAGCAGCTCAAGGGCGGCTAGCGGCGCTGGGGAGCAGTACTTC. Its protein is CASSSRAASGAGEQYF.

This rearrangement joins TRBV23-1 to TRBJ2-7, with a possible D match to TRBD1 (6 bases). TRBV23-1 falls under the ORF class, with uncertain function. CDR3 length: 13 amino acids. V was cut by 3 bases and J by 4 bases, with 10 bases left in between. CDR3 bases: TGCGCCAGCAGTCACCCGACAGGTTACGAGCAGTACTTC. As protein: CASSHPTGYEQYF.

The rearrangement joins TRBV27 to TRBJ2-1; the match to TRBD1 covers 9 bases. The CDR3 sequence is 11 residues long. Germline V lookup: CDR1 MNHEY, CDR2 SMNVEV (reference sequence). With V trimmed by 5 bases and J by 13 bases, 3 bases remained unmatched. CDR3 amino acids: CASSRDRVQFF. The CDR3 DNA reads as TGTGCCAGCAGTAGGGACAGGGTACAGTTCTTC.